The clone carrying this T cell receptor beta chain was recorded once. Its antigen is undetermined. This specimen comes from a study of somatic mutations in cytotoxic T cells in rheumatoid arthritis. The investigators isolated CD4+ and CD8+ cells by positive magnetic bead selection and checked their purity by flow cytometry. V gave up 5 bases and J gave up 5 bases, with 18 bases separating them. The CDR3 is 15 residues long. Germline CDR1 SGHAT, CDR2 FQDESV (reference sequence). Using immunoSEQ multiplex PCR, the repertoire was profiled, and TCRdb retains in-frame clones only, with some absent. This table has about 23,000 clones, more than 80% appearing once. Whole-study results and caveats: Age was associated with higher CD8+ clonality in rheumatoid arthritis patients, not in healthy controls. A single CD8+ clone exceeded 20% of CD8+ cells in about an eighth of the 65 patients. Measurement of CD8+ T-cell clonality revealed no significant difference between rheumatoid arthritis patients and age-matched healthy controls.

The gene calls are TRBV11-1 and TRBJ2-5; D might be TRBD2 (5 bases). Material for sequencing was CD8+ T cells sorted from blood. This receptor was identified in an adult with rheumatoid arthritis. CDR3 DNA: TGTGCCAGCAGCCCTTACCCCGGACTTCTTGAGACCCAGTACTTC. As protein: CASSPYPGLLETQYF.